The 16 T cell receptor beta chains below come from one sample, sequenced in a study of cytomegalovirus exposure and HLA in healthy donors. This PCR relied on a set of 60 Vbeta primers and 13 Jbeta primers. The method was immunoSEQ multiplex PCR; TCRdb's version includes in-frame clones alone and lacks a portion of them. The sample data list roughly 110,000 clones. Material: PBMCs. Receptor source: a man aged 35 to 55 in good health and CMV-seropositive.

V gene TRBV29-1 combines with J gene TRBJ2-3; 7 bases line up with TRBD1. Unmatched junction bases numbered 10, after V lost 7 bases and J lost 6 bases. The CDR3 extends over 13 amino acids. The germline gives CDR1 SQVTM, CDR2 ANQGSEA. DNA of the CDR3: TGCAGCGCGACAGGGTCTTTACTGGATACGCAGTATTTT. Protein sequence: CSATGSLLDTQYF.

The V call is TRBV19, the J call TRBJ2-3; no firm D call. V gave up 5 bases and J gave up 0 bases, with 9 bases separating them. CDR1 is LNHDA, CDR2 SQIVND, per germline (reference sequence). This CDR3 contains 14 residues. In DNA, the CDR3 is TGTGCCAGTAGTTATGACTCGAGCACAGATACGCAGTATTTT. Encoded protein: CASSYDSSTDTQYF.

V and J are TRBV28 and TRBJ1-5; D may be TRBD1 (6 bases). Germline lookup yields CDR1 MDHEN and CDR2 SYDVKM. The CDR3 length is 16 residues. V dropped 3 bases and J dropped 5 bases, with 17 bases sitting between them. The CDR3 coding sequence is TGTGCCAGCAGTTTGGGAAGGGGGAGCTCCCATCAGCCCCAGCATTTT. Translation gives CASSLGRGSSHQPQHF.

The rearrangement links TRBV7-9 to TRBJ2-1; D not resolved. CDR3 length equals 12 residues. Per germline, CDR1 SEHNR and CDR2 FQNEAQ (reference sequence). Trimming took 6 bases from V and 9 from J, leaving 12 bases between them. The CDR3 DNA follows: TGTGCCAGCAGTTTCAACATTGGTGAGCAGTTCTTC. As protein: CASSFNIGEQFF.

The chain is built from TRBV18 and TRBJ2-4; 8 bases are a match to TRBD1. This CDR3 region has 16 residues. V lost 3 bases, J lost 1 base, and 5 bases stayed unmatched. Germline V gene lookup returns CDR1 KGHSH and CDR2 LQKENI. Here the CDR3 DNA reads TGTGCCAGCTCACCGGGGCAGGGGGCGGCCAAAAACATTCAGTACTTC. Residues: CASSPGQGAAKNIQYF. The full variable domain, completed using reference TRBV18 and TRBJ2-4, is NAGVMQNPRHLVRRRGQEARLRCSPMKGHSHVYWYRQLPEEGLKFMVYLQKENIIDESGMPKERFSAEFPKEGPSILRIQQVVRGDSAAYFCASSPGQGAAKNIQYFGAGTRLSVL.

This chain uses TRBV28 with TRBJ1-5; D may be TRBD1 (6 bases). The CDR3 loop spans 15 amino acids. Trimming took 5 bases from V and 8 from J, leaving 19 bases between them. Germline V gene sequence: CDR1 MDHEN, CDR2 SYDVKM. The CDR3 reads CASSPGGRLGEPQHF. The CDR3 DNA follows: TGTGCCAGCAGTCCTGGGGGCCGATTGGGGGAGCCCCAGCATTTT.

J is TRBJ1-4 and V is TRBV7-2; 8 bases are shared with TRBD1. The germline gives CDR1 SGHTA, CDR2 FQGNSA. Losses at the gene ends were 1 base for V and 6 bases for J; bases not matched to a gene: 7. CDR3 length: 16 residues. The CDR3 DNA follows: TGTGCCAGCAGCTTAGTGTCGGGACAGGCGGATGAAAAACTGTTTTTT. Translation gives CASSLVSGQADEKLFF.

In regard to this clone: The conserved phenylalanine or tryptophan is not found at the CDR3 terminus, so this likely reflects a read error. The DNA is omitted, as the CDR3 cannot be located on it reliably, and the CDR3 follows TCRdb's listing. The gene calls are TRBV27 and TRBJ1-1; TRBD1 was called by the table and not checked on the DNA. With termini counted, the CDR3 has 13 amino acids. Germline loops: CDR1 MNHEY, CDR2 SMNVEV (reference sequence). The CDR3: CASSAGTGVPISL.

The rearrangement joins TRBV10-3 to TRBJ2-2; 8 bases align to TRBD1. Germline V gene lookup returns CDR1 ENHRY and CDR2 SYGVKD. CDR3 length: 14 amino acids. V shed 5 bases and J 9 bases; nucleotides not matched to a gene: 8. CDR3 sequence (DNA): TGTGCCATCAGTTCAAAGACAGGGGACCGGGAGCTGTTTTTT. It translates to CAISSKTGDRELFF.

The V and J genes are TRBV15 and TRBJ1-1, with D perhaps TRBD1 (5 bases). CDR1 is LNHNV, CDR2 YYDKDF, per germline (reference sequence). Trimming removed 0 bases from V and 5 bases from J, with 13 bases in between. The CDR3 spans 15 residues. CDR3 protein: CATSRDNRGLTEAFF. CDR3 nucleotide sequence: TGTGCCACCAGCAGAGATAACCGGGGACTTACTGAAGCTTTCTTT. Based on the CDR3 plus reference TRBV15 and TRBJ1-1, the full variable domain is DAMVIQNPRYQVTQFGKPVTLSCSQTLNHNVMYWYQQKSSQAPKLLFHYYDKDFNNEADTPDNFQSRRPNTSFCFLDIRSPGLGDTAMYLCATSRDNRGLTEAFFGQGTRLTVV.

V usage is TRBV28 and J usage is TRBJ2-3; 8 nucleotides match TRBD2. The ends lost 7 bases at V and 4 bases at J; junction bases unmatched: 13. The CDR3 is made up of 16 amino acids. The V gene's germline CDR1 is MDHEN and CDR2 SYDVKM. The CDR3 region is CASIPGTSLTPDTQYF. As DNA, the CDR3 is TGTGCCAGCATACCAGGGACTAGTTTGACCCCAGATACGCAGTATTTT.

The chain carries TRBV6-1 and TRBJ1-5; D is possibly TRBD1 (5 bases). V gave up 3 bases and J gave up 4 bases, with 10 bases separating them. The CDR3 is made up of 14 amino acids. Germline V gives CDR1 MNHNS, CDR2 SASEGT. The CDR3 spells CASSDWTPNQPQHF. Written as DNA, the CDR3 is TGTGCCAGCAGTGACTGGACACCGAATCAGCCCCAGCATTTT.

V is TRBV6-5 and J is TRBJ1-2, with D possibly matching TRBD1 (5 bases). Trimming removed 0 bases from V and 3 bases from J, with 11 bases in between. The CDR3 runs to 15 residues. CDR1 and CDR2 (germline): MNHEY, SVGAGI. CDR3 in DNA: TGTGCCAGCAGTTACTCCCCAGGGTCCTACTATGGCTACACCTTC. Translating gives CASSYSPGSYYGYTF.

The chain joins TRBV7-9 to TRBJ2-7, with D perhaps matching TRBD2 (5 bases). Between the trimmed V and J ends, which lost 4 bases and 1 base, there was a span of 17 bases. CDR1 SEHNR and CDR2 FQNEAQ come from the germline V gene (reference sequence). CDR3 length: 16 amino acids. DNA for the CDR3: TGTGCCAGCAGCTCCGGGATCGCTCCGAGGTCCTACGAGCAGTACTTC. Translating gives CASSSGIAPRSYEQYF.

The chain has TRBV5-8 and TRBJ2-5, with a weak D call TRBD2 (5 bases). The V gene's germline CDR1 is SGHTS and CDR2 YDEGEE. The CDR3 has 15 amino acids. Between the trimmed V and J ends, which lost 4 bases and 1 base, there was a span of 14 bases. The CDR3 nucleotides are TGTGCCAGCAGCCGAGGGTCCCGGGCCCAAGAGACCCAGTACTTC. Residues: CASSRGSRAQETQYF.

DNA for the CDR3: TGTGCCAGCGGCGCAGGACGATGGGAGATCGAAGCTTTCTTT. This codes for CASGAGRWEIEAFF. This chain links TRBV6-5 with TRBJ1-1, with D uncertain. Per germline, CDR1 MNHEY and CDR2 SVGAGI. The V end lost 8 bases, the J end lost 8 bases, and 21 bases lay between the germline ends. The CDR3 extends over 14 amino acids.